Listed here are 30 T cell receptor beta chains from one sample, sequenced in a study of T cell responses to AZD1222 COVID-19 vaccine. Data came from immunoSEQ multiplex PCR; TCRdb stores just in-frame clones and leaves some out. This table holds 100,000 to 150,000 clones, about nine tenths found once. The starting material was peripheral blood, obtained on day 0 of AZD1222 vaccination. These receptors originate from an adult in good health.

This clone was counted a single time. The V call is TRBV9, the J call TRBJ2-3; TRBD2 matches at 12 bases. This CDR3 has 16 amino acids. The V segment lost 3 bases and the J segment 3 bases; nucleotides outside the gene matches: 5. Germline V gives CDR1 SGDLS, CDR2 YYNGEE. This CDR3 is CASSGRLAGVTDTQYF. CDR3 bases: TGTGCCAGCAGCGGTAGACTAGCGGGAGTGACAGATACGCAGTATTTT.

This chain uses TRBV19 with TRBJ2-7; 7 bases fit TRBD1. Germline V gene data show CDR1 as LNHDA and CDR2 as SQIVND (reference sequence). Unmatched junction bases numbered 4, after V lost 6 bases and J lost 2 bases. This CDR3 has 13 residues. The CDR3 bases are TGTGCCAGTAGGTCAACAGGGGCCTACGAGCAGTACTTC. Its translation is CASRSTGAYEQYF.

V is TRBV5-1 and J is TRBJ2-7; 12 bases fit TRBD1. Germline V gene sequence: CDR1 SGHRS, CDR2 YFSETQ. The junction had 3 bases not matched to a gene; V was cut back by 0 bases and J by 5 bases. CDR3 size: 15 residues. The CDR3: CASSLEGTGGDEQYF. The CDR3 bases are TGCGCCAGCAGCTTGGAGGGGACAGGGGGCGACGAGCAGTACTTC.

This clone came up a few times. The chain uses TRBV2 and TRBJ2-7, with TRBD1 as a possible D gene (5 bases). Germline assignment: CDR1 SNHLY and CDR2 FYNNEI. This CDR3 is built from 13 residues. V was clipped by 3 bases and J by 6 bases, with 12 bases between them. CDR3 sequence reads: CASSEFPRGEQYF. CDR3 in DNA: TGTGCCAGCAGTGAGTTCCCAAGGGGCGAGCAGTACTTC. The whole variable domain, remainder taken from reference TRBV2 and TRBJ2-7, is EPEVTQTPSHQVTQMGQEVILRCVPISNHLYFYWYRQILGQKVEFLVSFYNNEISEKSEIFDDQFSVERPDGSNFTLKIRSTKLEDSAMYFCASSEFPRGEQYFGPGTRLTVT.

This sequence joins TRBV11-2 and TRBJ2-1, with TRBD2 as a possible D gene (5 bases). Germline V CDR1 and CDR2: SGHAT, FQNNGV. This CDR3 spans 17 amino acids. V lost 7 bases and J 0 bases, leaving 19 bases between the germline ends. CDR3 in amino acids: CASNDRGGGHSYNEQFF. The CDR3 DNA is TGTGCCAGCAACGATAGAGGTGGCGGGCACTCCTACAATGAGCAGTTCTTC.

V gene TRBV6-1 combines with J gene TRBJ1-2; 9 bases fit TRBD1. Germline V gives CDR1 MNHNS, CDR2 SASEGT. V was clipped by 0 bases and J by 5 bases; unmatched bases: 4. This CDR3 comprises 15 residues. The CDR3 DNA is TGTGCCAGCAGTGAAGCCGGGACAGGGTATTATGGCTACACCTTC. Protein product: CASSEAGTGYYGYTF.

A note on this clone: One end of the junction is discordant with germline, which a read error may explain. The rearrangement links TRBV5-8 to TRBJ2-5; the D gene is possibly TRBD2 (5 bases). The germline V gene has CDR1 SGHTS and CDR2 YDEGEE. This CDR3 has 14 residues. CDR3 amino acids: CASSLPGSLEAQYF. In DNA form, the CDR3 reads TGTGCCAGCAGCTTACCGGGATCCTTAGAGGCCCAGTACTTC.

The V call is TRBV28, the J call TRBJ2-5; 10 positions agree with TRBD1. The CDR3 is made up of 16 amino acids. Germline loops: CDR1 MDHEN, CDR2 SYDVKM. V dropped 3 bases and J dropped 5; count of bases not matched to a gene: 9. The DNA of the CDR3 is TGTGCCAGCAGTTTGGCGAGGGACAGGGGACGGGAGACCCAGTACTTC. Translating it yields CASSLARDRGRETQYF.

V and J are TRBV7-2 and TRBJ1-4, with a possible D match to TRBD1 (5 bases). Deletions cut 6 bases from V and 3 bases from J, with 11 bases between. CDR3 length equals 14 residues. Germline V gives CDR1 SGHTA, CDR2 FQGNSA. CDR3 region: CASSYQGSNEKLFF. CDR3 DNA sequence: TGTGCCAGCAGTTATCAGGGATCTAATGAAAAACTGTTTTTT.

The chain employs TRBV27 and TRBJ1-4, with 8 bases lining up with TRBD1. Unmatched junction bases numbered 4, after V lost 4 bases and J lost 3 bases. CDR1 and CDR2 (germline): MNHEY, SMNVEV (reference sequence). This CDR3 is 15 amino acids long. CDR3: CASSSRTGSNEKLFF. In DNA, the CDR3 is TGTGCCAGCAGTTCCCGGACAGGGTCTAATGAAAAACTGTTTTTT.

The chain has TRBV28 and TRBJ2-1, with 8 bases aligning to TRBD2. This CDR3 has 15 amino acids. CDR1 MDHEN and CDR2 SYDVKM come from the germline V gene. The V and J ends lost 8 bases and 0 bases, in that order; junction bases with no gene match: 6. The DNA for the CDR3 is TGTGCCAGCGGACGGGAGGGGAGCTCCTACAATGAGCAGTTCTTC. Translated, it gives CASGREGSSYNEQFF. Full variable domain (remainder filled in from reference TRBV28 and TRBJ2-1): DVKVTQSSRYLVKRTGEKVFLECVQDMDHENMFWYRQDPGLGLRLIYFSYDVKMKEKGDIPEGYSVSREKKERFSLILESASTNQTSMYLCASGREGSSYNEQFFGPGTRLTVL.

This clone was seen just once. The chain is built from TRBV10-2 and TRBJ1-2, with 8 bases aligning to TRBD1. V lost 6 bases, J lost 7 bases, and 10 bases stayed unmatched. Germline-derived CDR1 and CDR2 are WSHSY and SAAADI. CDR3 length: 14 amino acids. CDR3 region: CASRRTQGAIGYTF. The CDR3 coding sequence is TGCGCCAGCAGACGGACTCAGGGGGCCATTGGCTACACCTTC.

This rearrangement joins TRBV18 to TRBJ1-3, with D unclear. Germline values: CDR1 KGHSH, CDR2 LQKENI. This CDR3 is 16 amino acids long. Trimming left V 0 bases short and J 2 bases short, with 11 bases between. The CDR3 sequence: CASSPPYQGPGNTIYF. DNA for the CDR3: TGTGCCAGCTCACCACCGTATCAAGGGCCTGGAAACACCATATATTTT.

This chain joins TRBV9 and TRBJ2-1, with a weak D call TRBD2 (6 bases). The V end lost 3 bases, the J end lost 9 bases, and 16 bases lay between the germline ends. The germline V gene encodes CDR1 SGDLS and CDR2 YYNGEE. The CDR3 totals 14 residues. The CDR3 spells CASSAGGQGSEQFF. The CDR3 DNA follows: TGTGCCAGCAGCGCCGGGGGTCAGGGATCTGAGCAGTTCTTC.

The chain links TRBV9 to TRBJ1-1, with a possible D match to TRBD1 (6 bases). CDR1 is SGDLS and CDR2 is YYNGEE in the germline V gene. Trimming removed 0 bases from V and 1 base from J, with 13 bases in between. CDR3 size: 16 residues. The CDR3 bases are TGTGCCAGCAGCGTAGCTGGGGGGGCGAGGAACACTGAAGCTTTCTTT. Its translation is CASSVAGGARNTEAFF.

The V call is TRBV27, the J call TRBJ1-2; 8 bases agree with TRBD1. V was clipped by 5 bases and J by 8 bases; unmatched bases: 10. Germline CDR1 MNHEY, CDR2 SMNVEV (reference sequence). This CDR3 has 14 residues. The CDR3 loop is CASSPTQGESGYTF. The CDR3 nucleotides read TGTGCCAGCAGTCCTACACAGGGGGAATCCGGCTACACCTTC.

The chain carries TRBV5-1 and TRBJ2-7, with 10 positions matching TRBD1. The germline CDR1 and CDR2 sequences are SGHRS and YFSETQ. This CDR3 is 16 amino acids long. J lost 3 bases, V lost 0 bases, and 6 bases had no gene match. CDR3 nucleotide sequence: TGCGCCAGCAGCTTGGCGATAGGACAGGGGGGCTACGAGCAGTACTTC. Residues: CASSLAIGQGGYEQYF.

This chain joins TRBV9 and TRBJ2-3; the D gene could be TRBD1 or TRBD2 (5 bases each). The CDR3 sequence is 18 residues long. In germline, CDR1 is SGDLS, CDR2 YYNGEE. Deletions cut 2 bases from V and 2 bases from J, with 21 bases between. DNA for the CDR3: TGTGCCAGCAGCGTCGGGGACCGAATTCTGGGGTCCACAGATACGCAGTATTTT. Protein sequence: CASSVGDRILGSTDTQYF.

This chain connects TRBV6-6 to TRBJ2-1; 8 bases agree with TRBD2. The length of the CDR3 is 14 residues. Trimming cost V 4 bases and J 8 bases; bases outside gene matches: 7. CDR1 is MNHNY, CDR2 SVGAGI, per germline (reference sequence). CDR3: CASSSPGRGDEQFF. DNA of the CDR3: TGTGCCAGCAGTTCTCCCGGGAGGGGGGATGAGCAGTTCTTC.

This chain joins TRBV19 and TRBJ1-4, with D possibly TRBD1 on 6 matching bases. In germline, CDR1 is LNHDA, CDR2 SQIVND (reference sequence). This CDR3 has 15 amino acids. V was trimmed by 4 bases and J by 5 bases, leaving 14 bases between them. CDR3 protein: CASSTGGGPNEKLFF. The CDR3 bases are TGTGCCAGTAGTACCGGGGGGGGCCCAAATGAAAAACTGTTTTTT.

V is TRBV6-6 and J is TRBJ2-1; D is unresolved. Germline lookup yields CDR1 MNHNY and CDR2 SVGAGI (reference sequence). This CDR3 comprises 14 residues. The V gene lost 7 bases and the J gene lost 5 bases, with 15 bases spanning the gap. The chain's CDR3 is CASTYGPQNNEQFF. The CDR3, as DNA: TGTGCCAGCACCTATGGCCCTCAGAACAATGAGCAGTTCTTC.

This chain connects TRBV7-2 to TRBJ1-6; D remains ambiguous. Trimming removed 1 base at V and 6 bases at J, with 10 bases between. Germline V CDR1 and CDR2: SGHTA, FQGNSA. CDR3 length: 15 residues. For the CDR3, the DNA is TGTGCCAGCAGCTTAGAATTTACAGCTAATTCACCCCTCCACTTT. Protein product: CASSLEFTANSPLHF.

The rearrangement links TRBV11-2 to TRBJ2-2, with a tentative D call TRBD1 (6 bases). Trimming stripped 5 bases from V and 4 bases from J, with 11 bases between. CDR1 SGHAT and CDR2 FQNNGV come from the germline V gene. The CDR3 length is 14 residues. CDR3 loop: CASSRTDFTGELFF. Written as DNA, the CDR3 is TGTGCCAGCAGCCGGACAGACTTCACCGGGGAGCTGTTTTTT.

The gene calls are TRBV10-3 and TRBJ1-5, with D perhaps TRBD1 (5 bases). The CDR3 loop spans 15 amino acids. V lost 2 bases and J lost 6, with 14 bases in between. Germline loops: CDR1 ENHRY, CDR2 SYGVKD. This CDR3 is CAISEGATSGQPQHF. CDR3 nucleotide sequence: TGTGCCATCAGTGAGGGGGCAACTAGTGGTCAGCCCCAGCATTTT.

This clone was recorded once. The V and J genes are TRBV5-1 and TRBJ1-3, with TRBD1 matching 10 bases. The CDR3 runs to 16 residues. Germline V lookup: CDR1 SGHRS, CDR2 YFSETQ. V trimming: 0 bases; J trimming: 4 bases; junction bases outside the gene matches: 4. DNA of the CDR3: TGCGCCAGCAGCTTGGGACAGGGGGCGTCGGGAAACACCATATATTTT. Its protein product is CASSLGQGASGNTIYF.

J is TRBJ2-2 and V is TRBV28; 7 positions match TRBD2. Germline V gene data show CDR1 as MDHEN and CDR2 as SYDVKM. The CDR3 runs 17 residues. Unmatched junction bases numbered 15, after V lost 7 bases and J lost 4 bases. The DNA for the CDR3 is TGTGCCAGCAAACCCCCGGGAGCTAGCGGATTCACCGGGGAGCTGTTTTTT. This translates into CASKPPGASGFTGELFF.

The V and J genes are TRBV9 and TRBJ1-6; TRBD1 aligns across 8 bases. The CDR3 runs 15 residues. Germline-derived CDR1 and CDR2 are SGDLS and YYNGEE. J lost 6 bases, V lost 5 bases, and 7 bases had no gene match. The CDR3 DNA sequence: TGTGCCAGCAGTCAGACAGGGGTCCCTAATTCACCCCTCCACTTT. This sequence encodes CASSQTGVPNSPLHF.

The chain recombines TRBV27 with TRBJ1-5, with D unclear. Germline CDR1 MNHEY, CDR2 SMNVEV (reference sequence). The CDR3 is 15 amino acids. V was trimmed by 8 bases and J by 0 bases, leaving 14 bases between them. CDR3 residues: CASLPTMHSNQPQHF. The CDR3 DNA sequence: TGTGCCAGCCTCCCAACGATGCATAGCAATCAGCCCCAGCATTTT.

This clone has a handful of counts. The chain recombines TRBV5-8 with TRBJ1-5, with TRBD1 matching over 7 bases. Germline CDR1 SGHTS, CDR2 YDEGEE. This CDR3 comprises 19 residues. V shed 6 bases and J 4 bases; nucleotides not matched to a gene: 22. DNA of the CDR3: TGTGCCAGCAAAAAGGAAAGGAGGGGGCGCTTCGGTAGTAATCAGCCCCAGCATTTT. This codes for CASKKERRGRFGSNQPQHF.

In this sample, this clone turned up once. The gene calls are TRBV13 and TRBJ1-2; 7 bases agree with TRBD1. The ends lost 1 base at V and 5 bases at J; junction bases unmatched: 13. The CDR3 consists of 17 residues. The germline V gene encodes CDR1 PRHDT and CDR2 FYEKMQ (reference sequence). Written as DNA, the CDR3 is TGTGCCAGCAGCTTAGAGTATCGGGACAGCAACCGGTATGGCTACACCTTC. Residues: CASSLEYRDSNRYGYTF.